The 30 T cell receptor beta chains reported below all come from one sample, sequenced in a study of OX40 agonist ivuxolimab in advanced cancers. Profiling relied on immunoSEQ multiplex PCR, and the TCRdb table lists in-frame clones only, not all of them. The sample yields over 100,000 clones, 85% to 95% seen once. The material was CD4+ or CD8+ T cells sorted from blood, obtained in a trial of the OX40 agonist ivuxolimab. The source is an adult with an advanced solid tumor such as melanoma, head and neck, liver or kidney cancer.

The chain couples TRBV29-1 to TRBJ2-7; D is uncertain. CDR1 SQVTM and CDR2 ANQGSEA come from the germline V gene. V was shortened by 5 bases and J by 0 bases, with 11 bases between the two germline ends. The CDR3 has 13 residues. The chain's CDR3 is CSVRTATSYEQYF. CDR3 coding DNA: TGCAGCGTTCGGACCGCCACCTCCTACGAGCAGTACTTC.

J is TRBJ1-5 and V is TRBV19; D gene uncertain. V was pared by 11 bases and J by 5 bases, with 13 bases between. The CDR3 extends over 12 amino acids. Germline-derived CDR1 and CDR2 are LNHDA and SQIVND (reference sequence). This chain's CDR3 is CASNDVDQPQHF. The CDR3 region has the DNA TGTGCCTCCAACGATGTGGATCAGCCCCAGCATTTT.

Only one count was recorded for this clone. The chain carries TRBV7-8 and TRBJ2-2, with D hard to call. The CDR3 contains 13 residues. The V gene's germline CDR1 is SGHVS and CDR2 FQNEAQ. Trimming removed 8 bases from V and 2 bases from J, with 9 bases in between. CDR3 nucleotides: TGTGCCAGCGGGCCGATCAACACCGGGGAGCTGTTTTTT. It specifies CASGPINTGELFF.

This clone was detected once. The V call is TRBV2, the J call TRBJ2-1; D is uncertain. The CDR3 has 14 amino acids. Per germline, CDR1 SNHLY and CDR2 FYNNEI. The V end lost 5 bases, the J end lost 9 bases, and 17 bases lay between the germline ends. CDR3 bases: TGTGCCAGCAGTCGGCACGGAGCAAATCTTGAGCAGTTCTTC. Translation gives CASSRHGANLEQFF.

V is TRBV7-3 and J is TRBJ2-3, with 10 bases that match TRBD1. Germline V gives CDR1 SGHTA, CDR2 FQGTGA. This CDR3 is 16 amino acids long. Germline trimming cut 4 bases from V and 7 bases from J; bases unmatched to any gene: 11. The CDR3 DNA reads TGTGCCAGCAGCTCCGCCCGGACAGGGGGTTTGAATACGCAGTATTTT. Translation: CASSSARTGGLNTQYF.

The V gene is TRBV7-2, the J gene TRBJ1-3, with TRBD1 matching 7 bases. From germline, CDR1 is SGHTA and CDR2 FQGNSA. V trimming: 4 bases; J trimming: 7 bases; junction bases outside the gene matches: 4. There are 13 residues in the CDR3. CDR3 nucleotides: TGTGCCAGCAGCTCGGACAGGCGCAACACCATATATTTT. Translating gives CASSSDRRNTIYF.

The CDR3 loop is CASSPSSVDTIYF. The CDR3 DNA reads as TGTGCCAGCTCACCATCGTCGGTGGACACCATATATTTT. The chain recombines TRBV18 with TRBJ1-3; D remains ambiguous. V was cut by 2 bases and J by 8 bases, with 10 bases left in between. Germline CDR1 KGHSH, CDR2 LQKENI. CDR3 length: 13 residues.

This chain joins TRBV10-3 and TRBJ2-1, with 7 bases identical to TRBD2. Germline CDR1 ENHRY, CDR2 SYGVKD. This CDR3 contains 14 residues. V dropped 4 bases and J dropped 4; count of bases not matched to a gene: 4. CDR3 nucleotide sequence: TGTGCCATCAGTGGACTAGCTGAATACAATGAGCAGTTCTTC. Its protein is CAISGLAEYNEQFF.

The chain combines TRBV15 with TRBJ2-3; a possible D gene is TRBD2 (5 bases). Deletions cut 3 bases from V and 6 bases from J, with 22 bases between. Germline loops: CDR1 LNHNV, CDR2 YYDKDF (reference sequence). The CDR3 runs to 17 residues. The CDR3 region is CATSSGSRSAGWDTQYF. CDR3 coding DNA: TGTGCCACCAGCAGTGGGAGCCGGTCGGCAGGATGGGATACGCAGTATTTT. Together with reference TRBV15 and TRBJ2-3, the CDR3 gives the full variable domain: DAMVIQNPRYQVTQFGKPVTLSCSQTLNHNVMYWYQQKSSQAPKLLFHYYDKDFNNEADTPDNFQSRRPNTSFCFLDIRSPGLGDTAMYLCATSSGSRSAGWDTQYFGPGTRLTVL.

The chain combines TRBV4-2 with TRBJ2-5; possible D gene TRBD1, 6 bases. This CDR3 region has 16 residues. Trimming took off 1 base at V and 2 bases at J, with 14 bases between the two ends. Per the germline V gene, CDR1 is LGHNA and CDR2 is YNFKEQ. Here the CDR3 DNA reads TGTGCCAGCAGCCAAGTCTCCGCGACAGGTCAAGAGACCCAGTACTTC. Its protein product is CASSQVSATGQETQYF.

The chain has TRBV27 and TRBJ2-3; 8 nucleotides match TRBD2. The length of the CDR3 is 16 residues. Per the germline V gene, CDR1 is MNHEY and CDR2 is SMNVEV (reference sequence). V trimming: 2 bases; J trimming: 5 bases; junction bases outside the gene matches: 9. This CDR3 reads CASSLGGRLAKDTQYF. The CDR3 DNA sequence: TGTGCCAGCAGTTTAGGCGGTCGACTAGCGAAAGATACGCAGTATTTT.

V is TRBV2 and J is TRBJ2-7, with D perhaps matching TRBD1 or TRBD2 (5 bases each). Germline V gives CDR1 SNHLY, CDR2 FYNNEI. Trimming removed 3 bases from V and 1 base from J, with 19 bases in between. This CDR3 is built from 17 residues. Written as DNA, the CDR3 is TGTGCCAGCAGTGAGAGGGGTCCGGGACGTTGGTCCTACGAGCAGTACTTC. Protein sequence: CASSERGPGRWSYEQYF. Using reference TRBV2 and TRBJ2-7 for the parts outside the CDR3, the full variable domain is EPEVTQTPSHQVTQMGQEVILRCVPISNHLYFYWYRQILGQKVEFLVSFYNNEISEKSEIFDDQFSVERPDGSNFTLKIRSTKLEDSAMYFCASSERGPGRWSYEQYFGPGTRLTVT.

The chain is built from TRBV5-8 and TRBJ1-4, with TRBD1 as a possible D gene (6 bases). CDR1 SGHTS and CDR2 YDEGEE come from the germline V gene. The CDR3 extends over 16 amino acids. Trimming took off 1 base at V and 12 bases at J, with 22 bases between the two ends. The CDR3 sequence is CASSLSGALRRGQLFF. As DNA, the CDR3 is TGTGCCAGCAGCTTGTCAGGGGCCCTACGACGGGGCCAACTGTTTTTT.

V usage is TRBV18 and J usage is TRBJ2-3; D remains ambiguous. Germline CDR1 reads KGHSH; CDR2 reads LQKENI. The CDR3 runs 12 residues. Trimming removed 9 bases at V and 2 bases at J, with 9 bases between. CDR3 in amino acids: CASHPDTDTQYF. The CDR3 nucleotides read TGTGCCAGTCATCCGGACACAGATACGCAGTATTTT.

The chain employs TRBV11-2 and TRBJ2-5; D unresolved. Trimming took 2 bases from V and 5 from J, leaving 12 bases between them. CDR3 length: 14 amino acids. Germline V lookup: CDR1 SGHAT, CDR2 FQNNGV. CDR3 DNA sequence: TGTGCCAGCAGCTTAATACTCCCGGGCGAGACCCAGTACTTC. The encoded protein is CASSLILPGETQYF.

This chain joins TRBV5-1 and TRBJ1-1; D is uncertain. This CDR3 spans 14 amino acids. Trimming cost V 3 bases and J 1 base, with 10 bases left between them. The germline V gene has CDR1 SGHRS and CDR2 YFSETQ. CDR3 in amino acids: CASSSRRENTEAFF. DNA of the CDR3: TGCGCCAGCAGCTCGAGACGGGAGAACACTGAAGCTTTCTTT.

J is TRBJ1-6 and V is TRBV5-4, with D tentatively TRBD1 (5 bases). The CDR3 is 16 residues long. The germline V and J ends were trimmed by 4 bases and 7 bases, with 18 bases remaining between them. The germline CDR1 and CDR2 sequences are SGHNT and YYREEE (reference sequence). CDR3 coding DNA: TGTGCCAGCAGCCCAAGGGTTTCAGGGCGAAATTCACCCCTCCACTTT. Protein product: CASSPRVSGRNSPLHF. The full variable domain, in which reference TRBV5-4 and TRBJ1-6 provide the parts outside the CDR3, is ETGVTQSPTHLIKTRGQQVTLRCSSQSGHNTVSWYQQALGQGPQFIFQYYREEENGRGNFPPRFSGLQFPNYSSELNVNALELDDSALYLCASSPRVSGRNSPLHFGNGTRLTVT.

The chain uses TRBV19 and TRBJ1-2, with a tentative D call TRBD1 (5 bases). Germline CDR1 LNHDA, CDR2 SQIVND (reference sequence). CDR3 length: 11 amino acids. CDR3 bases: TGTGGCTTTAGACAGACCCTGGGCTACACCTTC. Translating it yields CGFRQTLGYTF.

V usage is TRBV14 and J usage is TRBJ2-6; 7 nucleotides align to TRBD1. Germline V gene lookup returns CDR1 SGHDN and CDR2 FVKESK. The CDR3 length is 16 residues. V gave up 0 bases and J gave up 4 bases; unmatched junction bases: 3. The CDR3: CASSQETGAGANVLTF. The CDR3 nucleotides read TGTGCCAGCAGCCAAGAAACAGGGGCAGGGGCCAACGTCCTGACTTTC.

The rearrangement joins TRBV5-4 to TRBJ2-1, with 9 nucleotides matching TRBD2. The CDR3 totals 19 residues. Germline V gene lookup returns CDR1 SGHNT and CDR2 YYREEE (reference sequence). The V segment lost 4 bases and the J segment 6 bases; nucleotides outside the gene matches: 20. The CDR3 here is CASSPPGLATPALTNEQFF. The CDR3 bases are TGTGCCAGCAGCCCCCCGGGACTAGCCACCCCAGCTCTAACCAATGAGCAGTTCTTC.

This rearrangement joins TRBV5-4 to TRBJ2-5; D is unclear. In germline, CDR1 is SGHNT, CDR2 YYREEE (reference sequence). Trimming took 4 bases from V and 2 from J, leaving 3 bases between them. This CDR3 has 11 amino acids. The DNA for the CDR3 is TGTGCCAGCAGCCATCAAGAGACCCAGTACTTC. Its protein is CASSHQETQYF.

This chain links TRBV18 with TRBJ1-1; 7 bases are a match to TRBD1. J lost 5 bases, V lost 3 bases, and 12 bases had no gene match. The CDR3 runs to 16 residues. Germline lookup yields CDR1 KGHSH and CDR2 LQKENI. CDR3 region: CASSPRGQVTGTEAFF. CDR3 bases: TGTGCCAGCTCACCCCGCGGACAGGTGACGGGGACTGAAGCTTTCTTT.

This sequence joins TRBV7-2 and TRBJ1-5; no definite D call. CDR3 size: 13 residues. Trimming pared 5 bases from V and 10 bases from J, leaving 15 bases between. From germline, CDR1 is SGHTA and CDR2 FQGNSA. DNA of the CDR3: TGTGCCAGCAGCCCCGGGTCCTTTTTACCCCAGCATTTT. It codes for CASSPGSFLPQHF.

The chain carries TRBV11-2 and TRBJ2-2; maybe TRBD2 (6 bases). V dropped 4 bases and J dropped 8 bases, with 11 bases sitting between them. Germline V gene data show CDR1 as SGHAT and CDR2 as FQNNGV. The CDR3 length is 13 residues. The CDR3 DNA is TGTGCCAGCAGCTCGGAGGGACTTGGGGAGCTGTTTTTT. Amino acids: CASSSEGLGELFF.

Only a few counts were recorded for this clone. V usage is TRBV19 and J usage is TRBJ1-5, with 7 bases aligning to TRBD1. Germline values: CDR1 LNHDA, CDR2 SQIVND (reference sequence). There are 14 residues in the CDR3. The trim removed 5 bases at V and 4 bases at J, leaving 5 bases unmatched. The CDR3 DNA reads TGTGCCAGTAGTCCACAGGGGCTAAATCAGCCCCAGCATTTT. Its protein product is CASSPQGLNQPQHF.

The CDR3 coding sequence is TGTGCCAGCATCGCCGCGAGGAGCAGGCTTACAGATACGCAGTATTTT. This gives the protein CASIAARSRLTDTQYF. This chain joins TRBV7-8 and TRBJ2-3; no firm D call. The CDR3 covers 16 residues. V shed 7 bases and J shed 3 bases, with 20 bases lying between them. Looked up from germline, CDR1 is SGHVS and CDR2 is FQNEAQ.

This chain uses TRBV9 with TRBJ2-7; weak D call: TRBD2 (5 bases). V was trimmed by 0 bases and J by 2 bases, leaving 9 bases between them. The germline gives CDR1 SGDLS, CDR2 YYNGEE. There are 14 residues in the CDR3. The chain's CDR3 is CASSVEAGTYEQYF. CDR3 nucleotide sequence: TGTGCCAGCAGCGTAGAGGCGGGCACCTACGAGCAGTACTTC.

CDR3 residues: CASSMGTSGTGDYEQYF. The CDR3 nucleotides read TGTGCCAGCAGCATGGGAACATCCGGGACAGGGGACTACGAGCAGTACTTC. This chain links TRBV21-1 with TRBJ2-7; TRBD1, the table's D call, was not compared with the DNA. TRBV21-1 is termed a pseudogene. This CDR3 region has 17 residues.

This chain joins TRBV7-3 and TRBJ2-1; 10 bases align to TRBD1. The J segment lost 4 bases and the V segment lost 3 bases, leaving 0 bases of the junction unmatched. Per the germline V gene, CDR1 is SGHTA and CDR2 is FQGTGA. This CDR3 is 14 amino acids long. CDR3 nucleotides: TGTGCCAGCAGCTTGGACAGGGGGTACAATGAGCAGTTCTTC. Amino acid sequence: CASSLDRGYNEQFF.

The chain carries TRBV27 and TRBJ2-7; D ambiguous. V dropped 8 bases and J dropped 0 bases, with 20 bases sitting between them. Germline loops: CDR1 MNHEY, CDR2 SMNVEV (reference sequence). The CDR3 covers 16 residues. The CDR3 protein is CASALPSAFGSYEQYF. CDR3 bases: TGTGCCAGCGCACTTCCTTCGGCTTTCGGCTCCTACGAGCAGTACTTC.